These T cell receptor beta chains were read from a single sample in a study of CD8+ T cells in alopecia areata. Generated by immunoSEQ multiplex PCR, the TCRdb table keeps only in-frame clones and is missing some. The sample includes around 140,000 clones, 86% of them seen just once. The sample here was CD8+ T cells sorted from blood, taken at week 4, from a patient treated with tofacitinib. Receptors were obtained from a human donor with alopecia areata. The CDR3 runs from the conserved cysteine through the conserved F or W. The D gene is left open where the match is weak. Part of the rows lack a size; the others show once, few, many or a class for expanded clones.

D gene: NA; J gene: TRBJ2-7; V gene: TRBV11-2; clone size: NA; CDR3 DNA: TGTGCCAGCAGCTACCAGACGGGGAGTGGCGAGCAGTACTTC; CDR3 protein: CASSYQTGSGEQYF
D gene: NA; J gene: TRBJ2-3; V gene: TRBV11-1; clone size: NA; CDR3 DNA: TGTGCCAGCAGCTTATCAACAGATACGCAGTATTTT; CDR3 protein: CASSLSTDTQYF
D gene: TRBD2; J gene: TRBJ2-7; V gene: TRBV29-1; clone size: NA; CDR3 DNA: TGCAGCGCCGTAGAGCGGGGCACCTACGAGCAGTACTTC; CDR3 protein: CSAVERGTYEQYF
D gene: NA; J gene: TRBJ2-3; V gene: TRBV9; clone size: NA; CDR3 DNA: TGTGCCAGCAGCCCCGGAGAGTCTACGCAGTATTTT; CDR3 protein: CASSPGESTQYF
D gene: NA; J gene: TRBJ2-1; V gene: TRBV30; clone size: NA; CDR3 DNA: TGTGCCTGGAGTGGCGACGCCTATTACAATGAGCAGTTCTTC; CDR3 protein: CAWSGDAYYNEQFF
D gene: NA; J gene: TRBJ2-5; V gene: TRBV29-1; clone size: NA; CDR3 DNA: TGCAGCGTTGAGTGGGAGACCCAGTACTTC; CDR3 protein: CSVEWETQYF
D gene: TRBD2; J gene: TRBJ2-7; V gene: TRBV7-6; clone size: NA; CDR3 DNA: TGTGCCAGCAGTCCCACCACTAGCGGTGAAACCTACGAGCAGTACTTC; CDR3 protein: CASSPTTSGETYEQYF
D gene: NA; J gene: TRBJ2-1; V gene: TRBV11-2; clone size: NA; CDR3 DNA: TGTGCCAGCAGCCGAGAATTTGGAACGGCCTACAATGAGCAGTTCTTC; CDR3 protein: CASSREFGTAYNEQFF
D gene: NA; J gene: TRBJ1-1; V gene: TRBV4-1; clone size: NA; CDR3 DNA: TGCGCCAGCAGCCAAATTACAGGTTCCACTGAAGCTTTCTTT; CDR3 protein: CASSQITGSTEAFF
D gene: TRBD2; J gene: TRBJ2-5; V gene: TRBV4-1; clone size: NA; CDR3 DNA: TGCGCCAGCAGCTCCCGGACTAGCGGGCTCCAAGAGACCCAGTACTTC; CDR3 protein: CASSSRTSGLQETQYF
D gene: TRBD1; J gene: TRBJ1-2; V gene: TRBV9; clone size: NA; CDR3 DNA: TGTGCCAGCACCCAATCAGGGGGATATGGCTACACCTTC; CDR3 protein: CASTQSGGYGYTF
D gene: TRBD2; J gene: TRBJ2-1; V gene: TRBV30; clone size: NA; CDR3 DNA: TGTGCCTGGAGTGTACTTGGCGGGAGTTCCTATGAGCAGTTCTTC; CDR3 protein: CAWSVLGGSSYEQFF
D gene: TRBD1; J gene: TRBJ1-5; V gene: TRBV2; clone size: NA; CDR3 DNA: TGTGCCAGCAGCAAGGGACAGGGGAATCAGCCCCAGCATTTT; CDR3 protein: CASSKGQGNQPQHF
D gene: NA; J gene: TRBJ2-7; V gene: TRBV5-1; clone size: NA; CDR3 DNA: TGCGCCAGCAGCTTCCGACAGGGAGGCTACGAGCAGTACTTC; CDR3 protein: CASSFRQGGYEQYF
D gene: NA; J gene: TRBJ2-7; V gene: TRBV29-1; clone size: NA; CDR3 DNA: TGCAGCGTTGAAGATAGAGGGCAGGGCGACTACGAGCAGTACTTC; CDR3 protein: CSVEDRGQGDYEQYF
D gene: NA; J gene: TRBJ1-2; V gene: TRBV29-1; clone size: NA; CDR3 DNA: TGCAGCGTTGTTTCGGGTTACTATGGCTACACCTTC; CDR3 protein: CSVVSGYYGYTF
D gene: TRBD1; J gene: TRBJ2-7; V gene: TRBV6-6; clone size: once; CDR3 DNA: TGTGCCAGCAGTCCTACTACAGGGGGCTACGAGCAGTACTTC; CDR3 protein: CASSPTTGGYEQYF
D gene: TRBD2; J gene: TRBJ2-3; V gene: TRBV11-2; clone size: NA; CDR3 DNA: TGTGCCTCGGGGGCTAGCGGGGGAAGCACAGATACGCAGTATTTT; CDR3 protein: CASGASGGSTDTQYF
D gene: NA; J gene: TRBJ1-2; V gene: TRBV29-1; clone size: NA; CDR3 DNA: TGCAGCGTTGAAGGGGACTCATCACAGGGCAATTATGGCTACACCTTC; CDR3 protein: CSVEGDSSQGNYGYTF
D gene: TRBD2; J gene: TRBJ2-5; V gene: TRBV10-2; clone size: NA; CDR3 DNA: TGCGCCAGCATGGGACTAGCGGGAGAGACCCAAGAGACCCAGTACTTC; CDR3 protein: CASMGLAGETQETQYF
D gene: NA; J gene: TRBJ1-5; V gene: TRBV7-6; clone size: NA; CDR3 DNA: TGTGCCAGCAGCTTAGCGCAAGATCAGCCCCAGCATTTT; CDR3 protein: CASSLAQDQPQHF
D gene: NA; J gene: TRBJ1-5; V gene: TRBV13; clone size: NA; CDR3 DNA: TGTGCCAGCAGCTCCAGGGGTGGGCAGCCCCAGCATTTT; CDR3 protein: CASSSRGGQPQHF
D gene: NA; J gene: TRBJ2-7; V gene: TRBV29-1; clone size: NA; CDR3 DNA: TGCAGCGTTGAAGATCAGGGGATGGGGTACGAGCAGTACTTC; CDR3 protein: CSVEDQGMGYEQYF
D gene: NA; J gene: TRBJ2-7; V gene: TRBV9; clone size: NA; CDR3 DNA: TGTGCCAGCAGCGTCGGACACTCCTACGAGCAGTACTTC; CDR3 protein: CASSVGHSYEQYF
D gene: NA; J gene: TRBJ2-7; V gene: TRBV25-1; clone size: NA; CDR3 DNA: TGTGCCAGCAGTGAGGCTGGAGCCTCCTACGAGCAGTACTTC; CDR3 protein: CASSEAGASYEQYF
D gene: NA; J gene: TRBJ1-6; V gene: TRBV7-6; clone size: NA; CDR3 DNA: TGTGCCAGCACTGAATCATGGGGTTCACCCCTCCACTTT; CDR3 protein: CASTESWGSPLHF
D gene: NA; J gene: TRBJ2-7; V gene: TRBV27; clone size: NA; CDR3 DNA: TGTGCCAGCAGTTCGCCCGAGGAGGGTAGATACGAGCAGTACTTC; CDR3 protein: CASSSPEEGRYEQYF
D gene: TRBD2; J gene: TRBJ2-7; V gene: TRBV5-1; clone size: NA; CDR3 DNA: TGCGCCAGCAGCTTGGTTCGGGAGGGCCCCTACGAGCAGTACTTC; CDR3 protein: CASSLVREGPYEQYF
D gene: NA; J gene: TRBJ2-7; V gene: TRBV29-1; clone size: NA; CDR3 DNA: TGCAGCGCCAAACTTACGGACTCCTACGAGCAGTACTTC; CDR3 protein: CSAKLTDSYEQYF
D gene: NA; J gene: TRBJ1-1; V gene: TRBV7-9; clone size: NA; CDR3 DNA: TGTGCCAGCAGCGTCCACCAGGGGAACACTGAAGCTTTCTTT; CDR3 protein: CASSVHQGNTEAFF
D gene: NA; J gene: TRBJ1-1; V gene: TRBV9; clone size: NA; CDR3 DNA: TGTGCCAGCAGCGAGGGGAATGAAGCTTTCTTT; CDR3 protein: CASSEGNEAFF
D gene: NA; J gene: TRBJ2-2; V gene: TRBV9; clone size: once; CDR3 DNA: TGTGCCAGCAGCGTAGATGGGGAGGTGACCGGGGAGCTGTTTTTT; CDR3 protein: CASSVDGEVTGELFF
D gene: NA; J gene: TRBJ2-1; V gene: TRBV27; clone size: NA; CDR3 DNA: TGTGCCAGCAGCATCTTAGGTTACAATGAGCAGTTCTTC; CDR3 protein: CASSILGYNEQFF
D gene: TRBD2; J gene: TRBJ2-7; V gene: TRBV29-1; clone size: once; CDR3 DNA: TGCAGCGCGCTCCTCGGGGGACTAGCGATGTTC; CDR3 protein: CSALLGGLAMF
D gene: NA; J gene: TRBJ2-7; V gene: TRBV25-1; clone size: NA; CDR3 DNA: TGTGCCACGCTTACGAGTCGCGAGCAGTACTTC; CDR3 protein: CATLTSREQYF
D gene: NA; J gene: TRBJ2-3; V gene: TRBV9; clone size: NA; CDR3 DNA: TGTGCCAGCAGCGGCCTCACGGCGCCCGTAGGACCAGGGGATACGCAGTATTTT; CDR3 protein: CASSGLTAPVGPGDTQYF
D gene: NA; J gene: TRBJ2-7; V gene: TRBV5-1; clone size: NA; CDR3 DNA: TGCGCCAGCAGCCCAGTGGACAGATACTACGAGCAGTACTTC; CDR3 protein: CASSPVDRYYEQYF
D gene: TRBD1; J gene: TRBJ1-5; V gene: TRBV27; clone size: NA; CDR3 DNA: TGTGCCAGCAGCATAGGCAGGGGGCCCACACAGCCCCAGCATTTT; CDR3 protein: CASSIGRGPTQPQHF
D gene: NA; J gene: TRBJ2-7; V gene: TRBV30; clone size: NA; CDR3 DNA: TGTGCCTGGAGTTTAAACAGGGAACCCTACGAGCAGTACTTC; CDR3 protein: CAWSLNREPYEQYF
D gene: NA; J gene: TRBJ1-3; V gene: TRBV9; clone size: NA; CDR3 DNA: TGTGCCAGCAGCTCATCCGTCGTCTCTGGAAACACCATATATTTT; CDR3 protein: CASSSSVVSGNTIYF
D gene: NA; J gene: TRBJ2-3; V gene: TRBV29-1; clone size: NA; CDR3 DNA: TGCAGCGAGTCCGGGGACCCAAATACGCAGTATTTT; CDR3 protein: CSESGDPNTQYF
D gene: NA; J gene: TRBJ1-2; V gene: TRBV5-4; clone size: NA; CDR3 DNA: TGTGCCAGCAGCCCCTTCCATGGCTACACCTTC; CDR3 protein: CASSPFHGYTF
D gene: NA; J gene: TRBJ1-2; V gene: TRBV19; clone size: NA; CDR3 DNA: TGTGCCAGTAGCGCCTGGGGGGTTGGCTACACCTTC; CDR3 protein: CASSAWGVGYTF
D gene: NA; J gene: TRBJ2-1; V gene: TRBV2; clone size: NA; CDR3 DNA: TGTGCCAGCAGTGAAGGGGCGGGAAGGGGGAATGAGCAGTTCTTC; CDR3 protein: CASSEGAGRGNEQFF
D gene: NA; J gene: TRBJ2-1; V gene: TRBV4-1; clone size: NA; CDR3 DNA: TGCGCCAGCAGCCAAGATCACGGGAGCTCCTACAATGAGCAGTTCTTC; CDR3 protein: CASSQDHGSSYNEQFF
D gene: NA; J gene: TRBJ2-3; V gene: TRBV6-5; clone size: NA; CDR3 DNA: TGTGCCAGCAGTTACCTCGGGACAACAGATACGCAGTATTTT; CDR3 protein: CASSYLGTTDTQYF
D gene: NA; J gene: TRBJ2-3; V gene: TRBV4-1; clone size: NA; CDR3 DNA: TGCGCCAGCAGCCACGGGGATACGCAGTATTTT; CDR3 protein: CASSHGDTQYF
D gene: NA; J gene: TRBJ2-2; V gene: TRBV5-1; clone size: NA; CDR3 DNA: TGCGCCAGCAGCCCGATTCAGAATTGGAACACCGGGGAGCTGTTTTTT; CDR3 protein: CASSPIQNWNTGELFF
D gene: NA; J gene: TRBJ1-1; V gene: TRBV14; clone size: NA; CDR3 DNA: TGTGCCAGCAGCCAAGATCCCCTAGGTGCTGAAGCTTTCTTT; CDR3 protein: CASSQDPLGAEAFF
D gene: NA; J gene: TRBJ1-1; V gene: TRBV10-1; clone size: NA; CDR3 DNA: TGCGCCAGCAGTCAGGGGTCCGCTGAAGCTTTCTTT; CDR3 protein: CASSQGSAEAFF
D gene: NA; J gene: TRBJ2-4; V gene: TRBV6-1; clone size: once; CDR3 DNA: TGTGCCAGCAGGGGTGACGCATTTTGGCAGTACTTC; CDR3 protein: CASRGDAFWQYF
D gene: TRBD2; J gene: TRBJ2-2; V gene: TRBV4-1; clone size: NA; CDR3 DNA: TGCGCCAGCAGCCAAGTCTCGTCAGAGGGAGGGACCGGGGAGCTGTTTTTT; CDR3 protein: CASSQVSSEGGTGELFF
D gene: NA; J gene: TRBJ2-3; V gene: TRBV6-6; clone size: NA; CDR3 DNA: TGTGCCAGCAGTCTAGCAGCAGATACGCAGTATTTT; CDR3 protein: CASSLAADTQYF
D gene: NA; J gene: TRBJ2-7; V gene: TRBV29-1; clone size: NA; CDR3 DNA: TGCAGCGTTGAAACGGACAGATCCTACGAGCAGTACTTC; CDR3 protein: CSVETDRSYEQYF
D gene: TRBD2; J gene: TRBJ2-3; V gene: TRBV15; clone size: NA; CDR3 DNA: TGTGCCACCAGCAGCTTCCTAGGACTAGCGGCTAACACAGATACGCAGTATTTT; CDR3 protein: CATSSFLGLAANTDTQYF